Below, 23 T cell receptor beta chains from the same sample are listed, as sequenced in a study of graft-versus-host responses after intestinal transplantation (dated by TCRdb to 2020 to 2022). The intended sense of this specimen's time point label: cells obtained before transplantation from donor or recipient. These receptors are not linked to any known antigen. Libraries came from the immunoSEQ multiplex PCR assay. TCRdb holds this immuneACCESS table with in-frame rearrangements only. Some clones are missing; in checked studies, unresolved V genes explain under half, and the rest has no known cause. Recorded for this sample are some 110,000 clones; 90% of them occurred a single time. Of the sample, about 0.18% is held by the ten largest clones. The input for sequencing was unstimulated CD4+ T cells sorted from spleen or lymph node cells, taken before intestinal transplant. These TCRs come from a human donor who received an intestinal transplant.

This chain uses TRBV2 with TRBJ1-5, with 7 bases fitting TRBD1. The CDR3 runs to 14 residues. Germline CDR1 is SNHLY and CDR2 is FYNNEI. After removal of 6 bases from V and 6 bases from J, the junction contained 8 bases not matched to a gene. CDR3 DNA sequence: TGTGCCAGCAGAAGACAGGGTCTCGGTCAGCCCCAGCATTTT. It specifies CASRRQGLGQPQHF.

The chain uses TRBV30 and TRBJ2-7, with 10 nucleotides matching TRBD2. Germline V gives CDR1 GTSNPN, CDR2 SVGIG (reference sequence). The CDR3 runs 17 residues. Unmatched junction bases numbered 10, after V lost 0 bases and J lost 2 bases. CDR3 sequence (DNA): TGTGCCTGGAGTGTACGTCGTCTAGCGGGAGTTACCTACGAGCAGTACTTC. Translating gives CAWSVRRLAGVTYEQYF. Filled out from reference TRBV30 and TRBJ2-7, the complete variable domain reads SQTIHQWPATLVQPVGSPLSLECTVEGTSNPNLYWYRQAAGRGLQLLFYSVGIGQISSEVPQNLSASRPQDRQFILSSKKLLLSDSGFYLCAWSVRRLAGVTYEQYFGPGTRLTVT.

J is TRBJ1-2 and V is TRBV28; 7 bases map to TRBD1. Germline loops: CDR1 MDHEN, CDR2 SYDVKM. The trim removed 3 bases at V and 0 bases at J, leaving 1 base unmatched. CDR3 length equals 14 residues. CDR3 region: CASSFTGANYGYTF. The CDR3 DNA sequence: TGTGCCAGCAGTTTCACAGGGGCTAACTATGGCTACACCTTC.

This chain links TRBV30 with TRBJ1-3; D gene uncertain. V lost 0 bases and J 2 bases, leaving 8 bases between the germline ends. Germline loops: CDR1 GTSNPN, CDR2 SVGIG (reference sequence). The CDR3 loop spans 14 amino acids. CDR3 in amino acids: CAWSVLSTGNTIYF. CDR3 sequence (DNA): TGTGCCTGGAGTGTCCTATCCACTGGAAACACCATATATTTT. Looking up the rest from reference TRBV30 and TRBJ1-3 gives the full variable domain: SQTIHQWPATLVQPVGSPLSLECTVEGTSNPNLYWYRQAAGRGLQLLFYSVGIGQISSEVPQNLSASRPQDRQFILSSKKLLLSDSGFYLCAWSVLSTGNTIYFGEGSWLTVV.

The rearrangement joins TRBV19 to TRBJ2-3; TRBD1 might be the D (5 bases). The CDR3 spans 14 residues. Germline CDR1 reads LNHDA; CDR2 reads SQIVND (reference sequence). Trimming pared 6 bases from V and 2 bases from J, leaving 12 bases between. CDR3 region: CASSRIGHTDTQYF. CDR3 in DNA: TGTGCCAGTAGCAGGATCGGACACACAGATACGCAGTATTTT.

The V and J genes are TRBV30 and TRBJ1-2, with D maybe TRBD1 (5 bases). V lost 0 bases and J 5 bases, leaving 19 bases between the germline ends. Germline V CDR1 and CDR2: GTSNPN, SVGIG (reference sequence). CDR3 length equals 16 residues. The CDR3 region has the DNA TGTGCCTGGAGTGTACTCCGGCAGGGTGGGGGGTATGGCTACACCTTC. Its protein product is CAWSVLRQGGGYGYTF.

The genes are TRBV2 and TRBJ2-5; TRBD1 is a possible D gene (6 bases). Germline CDR1 and CDR2: SNHLY and FYNNEI. The V gene lost 2 bases and the J gene lost 5 bases, with 9 bases spanning the gap. The CDR3 covers 13 residues. CDR3 residues: CASSETGKETQYF. As DNA, the CDR3 is TGTGCCAGCAGTGAAACAGGGAAGGAGACCCAGTACTTC.

The chain joins TRBV10-3 to TRBJ2-3; 7 bases line up with TRBD2. Unmatched junction bases numbered 8, after V lost 6 bases and J lost 2 bases. The CDR3 extends over 15 amino acids. Germline-derived CDR1 and CDR2 are ENHRY and SYGVKD. The CDR3 spells CAISQTSDSTDTQYF. The CDR3, as DNA: TGTGCCATCAGCCAAACTAGCGATTCCACAGATACGCAGTATTTT.

The chain has TRBV19 and TRBJ1-4, with D maybe TRBD1 (5 bases). The ends were cut back, 2 bases at V and 0 bases at J, with 10 bases in the middle. CDR1 LNHDA and CDR2 SQIVND come from the germline V gene (reference sequence). The CDR3 sequence is 16 residues long. The CDR3 DNA reads TGTGCCAGTAGTATAAAAGGACAAGCAACTAATGAAAAACTGTTTTTT. Protein sequence: CASSIKGQATNEKLFF.

This clone has just one count. V usage is TRBV5-1 and J usage is TRBJ1-1, with D possibly being TRBD1 (5 bases). Germline assignment: CDR1 SGHRS and CDR2 YFSETQ. Trimming shortened V by 0 bases and J by 11 bases, and 11 bases separated the two germline ends. This CDR3 is built from 12 residues. The chain's CDR3 is CASSLAGVGAFF. The CDR3 DNA reads as TGCGCCAGCAGCTTGGCGGGGGTGGGGGCTTTCTTT.

The chain has TRBV5-1 and TRBJ2-6, with D tentatively TRBD1 (6 bases). Deletions cut 1 base from V and 1 base from J, with 12 bases between. The CDR3 is made up of 17 amino acids. Germline lookup yields CDR1 SGHRS and CDR2 YFSETQ. CDR3 protein: CASSLPNTGSGANVLTF. CDR3 in DNA: TGCGCCAGCAGCTTGCCTAATACAGGGTCTGGGGCCAACGTCCTGACTTTC.

The chain is built from TRBV9 and TRBJ2-3, with D perhaps TRBD1 (5 bases). Trimming shortened V by 2 bases and J by 6 bases, and 10 bases separated the two germline ends. Germline V lookup: CDR1 SGDLS, CDR2 YYNGEE. This CDR3 contains 13 residues. CDR3 in DNA: TGTGCCAGCAGCGTGGCGCCAGGGGATACGCAGTATTTT. Protein product: CASSVAPGDTQYF.

The chain recombines TRBV28 with TRBJ2-3, with D unresolved. Germline V lookup: CDR1 MDHEN, CDR2 SYDVKM. CDR3 length: 15 amino acids. Trimming cost V 7 bases and J 0 bases, with 14 bases left between them. CDR3 in DNA: TGTGCCAGCACATCACCCCTCCTAAGCACAGATACGCAGTATTTT. Protein product: CASTSPLLSTDTQYF.

The chain carries TRBV2 and TRBJ2-1; weak D call: TRBD2 (7 bases). This CDR3 has 15 amino acids. V was cut by 2 bases and J by 4 bases, with 12 bases left in between. Germline assignment: CDR1 SNHLY and CDR2 FYNNEI. CDR3 nucleotides: TGTGCCAGCAGTGAATCGGGGGGCCGGTACAATGAGCAGTTCTTC. Protein sequence: CASSESGGRYNEQFF. The full variable domain, rest sourced from reference TRBV2 and TRBJ2-1, is EPEVTQTPSHQVTQMGQEVILRCVPISNHLYFYWYRQILGQKVEFLVSFYNNEISEKSEIFDDQFSVERPDGSNFTLKIRSTKLEDSAMYFCASSESGGRYNEQFFGPGTRLTVL.

The chain employs TRBV27 and TRBJ2-1; unclear D gene. This CDR3 has 16 residues. V was clipped by 5 bases and J by 4 bases, with 18 bases between them. In germline, CDR1 is MNHEY, CDR2 SMNVEV (reference sequence). Here the CDR3 DNA reads TGTGCCAGCAGTGCCCTGACTGACTCCCGTTACAATGAGCAGTTCTTC. Encoded protein: CASSALTDSRYNEQFF.

This chain joins TRBV5-8 and TRBJ2-3, with TRBD1 matching over 11 bases. The CDR3 has 15 amino acids. Losses at the gene ends were 5 bases for V and 4 bases for J; bases not matched to a gene: 6. CDR1 SGHTS and CDR2 YDEGEE come from the germline V gene. In DNA form, the CDR3 reads TGTGCCAGCAGTTTTGGACAGGGGGCGGCAGATACGCAGTATTTT. Protein: CASSFGQGAADTQYF. Full variable domain (missing parts from reference TRBV5-8 and TRBJ2-3): EAGVTQSPTHLIKTRGQQATLRCSPISGHTSVYWYQQALGLGLQFLLWYDEGEERNRGNFPPRFSGRQFPNYSSELNVNALELEDSALYLCASSFGQGAADTQYFGPGTRLTVL.

V and J are TRBV28 and TRBJ2-7; TRBD2 might be the D (6 bases). Germline CDR1 and CDR2: MDHEN and SYDVKM. The CDR3 contains 15 residues. The V and J ends lost 5 bases and 4 bases respectively, with 18 bases between them. The CDR3 DNA reads TGTGCCAGCAGTGTGGATGGGGGGAACAAATACGAGCAGTACTTC. Translation gives CASSVDGGNKYEQYF.

This chain links TRBV6-5 with TRBJ1-2; TRBD1 matches 7 bases. The CDR3 totals 12 residues. Germline V gene sequence: CDR1 MNHEY, CDR2 SVGAGI. V was pared by 10 bases and J by 4 bases, with 6 bases of the junction left unmatched. In DNA form, the CDR3 reads TGTGCCACCGCGACAGGGATCTATGGCTACACCTTC. Translation gives CATATGIYGYTF.

V usage is TRBV19 and J usage is TRBJ1-1; possible D gene TRBD1, 5 bases. This CDR3 is 16 amino acids long. Trimming pared 1 base from V and 1 base from J, leaving 13 bases between. Germline V gene data show CDR1 as LNHDA and CDR2 as SQIVND (reference sequence). CDR3 sequence: CASSIGGGRWNTEAFF. The CDR3 coding sequence is TGTGCCAGTAGTATAGGTGGGGGGAGATGGAACACTGAAGCTTTCTTT.

The chain joins TRBV5-1 to TRBJ1-1; D is possibly TRBD1 (5 bases). The CDR3 sequence is 14 residues long. V lost 4 bases and J lost 7, with 17 bases in between. CDR1 is SGHRS and CDR2 is YFSETQ in the germline V gene. The DNA of the CDR3 is TGCGCCAGCAGCCTTAGGGTCGTCGGGGGTGAAGCTTTCTTT. It encodes CASSLRVVGGEAFF. Full variable domain (rest looked up from reference TRBV5-1 and TRBJ1-1): KAGVTQTPRYLIKTRGQQVTLSCSPISGHRSVSWYQQTPGQGLQFLFEYFSETQRNKGNFPGRFSGRQFSNSRSEMNVSTLELGDSALYLCASSLRVVGGEAFFGQGTRLTVV.

CDR3 nucleotides: TGTGCCAGCAGCTTGGCAGGGACTTACATTGCCCCCTACAATGAGCAGTTCTTC. As protein: CASSLAGTYIAPYNEQFF. J is TRBJ2-1 and V is TRBV5-4, with a weak D call TRBD2 (6 bases). Germline V gene lookup returns CDR1 SGHNT and CDR2 YYREEE (reference sequence). The CDR3 is 18 residues long. Deletions cut 0 bases from V and 2 bases from J, with 18 bases between.

The chain combines TRBV10-1 with TRBJ2-3, with 7 bases matching TRBD2. This CDR3 is built from 15 residues. Germline-derived CDR1 and CDR2 are WNHNN and SYGVQD (reference sequence). Germline trimming cut 0 bases from V and 3 bases from J; bases unmatched to any gene: 3. The CDR3 region has the DNA TGCGCCAGCAGTGAGTCATCAGCGGGGACAGATACGCAGTATTTT. It specifies CASSESSAGTDTQYF.

This clone showed up just once. The V gene is TRBV5-6, the J gene TRBJ1-6; D is unclear. Trimming took off 0 bases at V and 7 bases at J, with 11 bases between the two ends. CDR3 length: 15 residues. The germline V gene encodes CDR1 SGHDT and CDR2 YYEEEE. CDR3 sequence reads: CASSLDGRRNSPLHF. The CDR3 DNA follows: TGTGCCAGCAGCTTGGATGGGAGACGAAATTCACCCCTCCACTTT.